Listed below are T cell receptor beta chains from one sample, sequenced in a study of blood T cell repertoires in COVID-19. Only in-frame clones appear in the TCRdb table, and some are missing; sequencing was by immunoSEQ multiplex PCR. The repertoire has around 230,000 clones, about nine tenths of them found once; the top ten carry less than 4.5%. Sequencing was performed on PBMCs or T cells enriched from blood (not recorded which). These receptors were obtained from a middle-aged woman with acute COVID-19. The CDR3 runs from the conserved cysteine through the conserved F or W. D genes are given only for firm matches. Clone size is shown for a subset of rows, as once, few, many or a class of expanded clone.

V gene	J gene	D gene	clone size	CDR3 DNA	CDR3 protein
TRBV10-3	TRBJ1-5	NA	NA	TGTGCCATCAGTGAACAAAGCTTCAGGGCCAATCAGCCCCAGCATTTT	CAISEQSFRANQPQHF
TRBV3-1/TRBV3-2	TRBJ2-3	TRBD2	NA	TGTGCCAGCAGCTTAGCGGGGGAGAGCACAGATACGCAGTATTTT	CASSLAGESTDTQYF
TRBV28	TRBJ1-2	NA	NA	TGTGCCAGCAGCCAAGGGGATGGCTACACCTTC	CASSQGDGYTF
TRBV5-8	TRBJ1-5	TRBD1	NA	TGTGCCAGCAGCTCAGAAGATCAGGGGGATTGGGGCAATCAGCCCCAGCATTTT	CASSSEDQGDWGNQPQHF
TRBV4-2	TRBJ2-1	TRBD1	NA	TGTGCCAGCGGGCGGGACAGGGTCCCAAATGAGCAGTTCTTC	CASGRDRVPNEQFF
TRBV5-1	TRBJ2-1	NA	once	TGCGCCAGCAAAGTGACAGAGGATCACAATGAGCAGTTCTTC	CASKVTEDHNEQFF
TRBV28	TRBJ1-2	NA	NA	TGTGCCAGCAGTTTAAGTTTAGGACAGCCTAACTATGGCTACACCTTC	CASSLSLGQPNYGYTF
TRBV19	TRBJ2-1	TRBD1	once	TGTGCCAGTAGTATCCCGGGGACAGGGCTGGCTGAGCAGTTCTTC	CASSIPGTGLAEQFF
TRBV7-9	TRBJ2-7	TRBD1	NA	TGTGCCAGCAGCCCACGGACAGGGTTGCGCTACGAGCAGTACTTC	CASSPRTGLRYEQYF
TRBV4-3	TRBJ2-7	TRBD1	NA	TGCGCCAGCAGCCCCCGAGGGACAGGCTACGAGCAGTACTTC	CASSPRGTGYEQYF
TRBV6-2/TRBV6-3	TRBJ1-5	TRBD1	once	TGTGCCAGCAGCCCCGGGACAGTCAATCAGCCCCAGCATTTT	CASSPGTVNQPQHF
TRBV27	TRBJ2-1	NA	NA	TGTGCCAGCAGGCCGAGCTCCTACAATGAGCAGTTCTTC	CASRPSSYNEQFF
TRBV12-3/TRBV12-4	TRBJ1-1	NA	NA	TGTGCCAGCAGTTCGAGCGCTGAAGCTTTCTTT	CASSSSAEAFF
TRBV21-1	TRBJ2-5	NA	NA	TGTGCCAGCAGCAAAGAATTAGGGGAAGAGACCCAGTACTTC	CASSKELGEETQYF
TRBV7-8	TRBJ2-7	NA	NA	TGTGCCAGCAGCTTAGTTCCCGGCGGGGCCTCCTACGAGCAGTACTTC	CASSLVPGGASYEQYF
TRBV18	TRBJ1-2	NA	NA	TGTGCCAGCTCACCACCGGCAGGAACTAACTATGGCTACACCTTC	CASSPPAGTNYGYTF
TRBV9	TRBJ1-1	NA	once	TGTGCCAGCAGCGTGGGGGGTTTGGATAAAGCTTTCTTT	CASSVGGLDKAFF
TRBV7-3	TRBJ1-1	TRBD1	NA	TGTGCCAGCAGCCCCAGGGGGGAGACTGAAGCTTTCTTT	CASSPRGETEAFF
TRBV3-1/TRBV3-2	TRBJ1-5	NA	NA	TGTGCCAGCAGCCAAGCCCGGGGGGGAGCCCAGCATTTT	CASSQARGGAQHF
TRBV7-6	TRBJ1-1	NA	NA	TGTGCCAGCAGCACGTTTCCCGGGAACACTGAAGCTTTCTTT	CASSTFPGNTEAFF
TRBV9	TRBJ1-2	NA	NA	TGTGCCAGCAGCCCCTCTGGAGGCTGGGGCACCTTC	CASSPSGGWGTF
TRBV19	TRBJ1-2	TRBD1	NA	TGTGCCAGTAGTATAGGATTGGACAGGGGATTCTATGGCTACACCTTC	CASSIGLDRGFYGYTF
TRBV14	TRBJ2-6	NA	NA	TGTGCCAGCAGCCCTCTATCTACCGGGGCCAACGTCCTGACTTTC	CASSPLSTGANVLTF
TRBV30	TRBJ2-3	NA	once	TGTGCCTGGAGTAACAAAGCGGATACGCAGTATTTT	CAWSNKADTQYF
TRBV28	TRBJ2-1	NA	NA	TGTGCCAGCAGTCCCCTTCGACAGCTGGGGCACAATGAGCAGTTCTTC	CASSPLRQLGHNEQFF
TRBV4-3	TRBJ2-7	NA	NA	TGCGCCAGCAGCCAAGAAAGCCCCGGAGCCTACGAGCAGTACTTC	CASSQESPGAYEQYF
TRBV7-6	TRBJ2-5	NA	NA	TGTGCCAGCAGTTTAGTCAGGGTTTCAGAGACCCAGTACTTC	CASSLVRVSETQYF
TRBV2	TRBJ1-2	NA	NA	TGTGCCAGCAGTGCCAGGGCAGGTAATGGCTACACCTTC	CASSARAGNGYTF
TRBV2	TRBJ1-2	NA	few	TGTGCCAGCATACGAGCATCGATCTATGGCTACACCTTC	CASIRASIYGYTF
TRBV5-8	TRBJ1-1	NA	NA	TGTGCCAGCAGCACAGGTAGGGTCAGGGGAGCTGAAGCTTTCTTT	CASSTGRVRGAEAFF
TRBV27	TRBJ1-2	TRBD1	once	TGTGCCAGCAGCCGCGGACAGGGGATCTATGGCTACACCTTC	CASSRGQGIYGYTF
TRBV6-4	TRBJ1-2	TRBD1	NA	TGTGCCAGCAGTTCATTCTCCGGGACAGGGGGCGGCTACACCTTC	CASSSFSGTGGGYTF
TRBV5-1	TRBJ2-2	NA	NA	TGCGCCAGCGGTTCGGACCTCAATGCGGGCACCGGGGAGCTGTTTTTT	CASGSDLNAGTGELFF
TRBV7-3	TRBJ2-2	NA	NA	TGTGCCAGCAGCCTACAGCCCGGGGAGCTGTTTTTT	CASSLQPGELFF
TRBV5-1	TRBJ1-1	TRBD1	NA	TGCGCCAGCAGTCAATCGACAGGGCTCGGCACTGAAGCTTTCTTT	CASSQSTGLGTEAFF
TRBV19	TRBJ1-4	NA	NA	TGTGCCAGTAGTATCAGGGGTGAAAAACTGTTTTTT	CASSIRGEKLFF
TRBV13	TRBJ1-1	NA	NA	TGTGCCAGCAGCCCGCCGTCCGGCAGGGGAGGGACTGAAGCTTTCTTT	CASSPPSGRGGTEAFF
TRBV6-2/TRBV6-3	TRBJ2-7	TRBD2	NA	TGTGCCAGCAGCCCTGGCCTGCGGGGGGAAAGGTCCTACGAGCAGTACTTC	CASSPGLRGERSYEQYF
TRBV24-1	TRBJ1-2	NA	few	TGTGCCACCAAAGCAGGGGATAACTATGGCTACACCTTC	CATKAGDNYGYTF
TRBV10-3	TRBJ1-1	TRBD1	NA	TGTGCCATCAGGGACAGGGGGCTGAACACTGAAGCTTTCTTT	CAIRDRGLNTEAFF
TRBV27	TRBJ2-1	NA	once	TGTGCCAGCAGTTTTGGAGGCAATGAGCAGTTCTTC	CASSFGGNEQFF
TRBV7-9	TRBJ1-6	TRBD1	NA	TGTGCCAGCAGCAGTACGACCAGGGGGACCTATAATTCACCCCTCCACTTT	CASSSTTRGTYNSPLHF
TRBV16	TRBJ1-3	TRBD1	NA	TGTGCCAGCAGCCAGGACAGGGGGTCTGGAAACACCATATATTTT	CASSQDRGSGNTIYF
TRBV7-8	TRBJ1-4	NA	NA	TGTGCCAGCAGCGGTGGGGCAGCCGCCCTTGCAACTAATGAAAAACTGTTTTTT	CASSGGAAALATNEKLFF
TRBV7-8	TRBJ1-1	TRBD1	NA	TGTGCCAGCAGCCTCCAGGGGGTGGCTGAAGCTTTCTTT	CASSLQGVAEAFF
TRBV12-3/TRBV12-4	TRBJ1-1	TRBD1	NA	TGTGCCAGCAGCCGGGACAGTCCTGAAGCTTTCTTT	CASSRDSPEAFF
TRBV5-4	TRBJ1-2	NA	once	TGTGCCAGCAGCTTTGACCATACAGTAAACTATGGCTACACCTTC	CASSFDHTVNYGYTF
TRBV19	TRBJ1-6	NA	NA	TGTGCCAGTAGTGGACAGACTTATAATTCACCCCTCCACTTT	CASSGQTYNSPLHF
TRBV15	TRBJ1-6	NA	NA	TGTGCCACCAGCAGGGACTTGACAGGTATTGATTCACCCCTCCACTTT	CATSRDLTGIDSPLHF
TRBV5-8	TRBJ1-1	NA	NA	TGTGCCAGCAGCTGGCTGGACAGCAACACTGAAGCTTTCTTT	CASSWLDSNTEAFF
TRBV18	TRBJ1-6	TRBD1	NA	TGTGCCAGCTCCCGGGACAGGGCTAATTCACCCCTCCACTTT	CASSRDRANSPLHF
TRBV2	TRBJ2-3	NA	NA	TGTGCCAGCAGGGGGGAGGCCGGGAACTGGGATACGCAGTATTTT	CASRGEAGNWDTQYF
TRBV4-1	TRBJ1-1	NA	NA	TGCGCCAGCAGCCTCCGGGGAGGAAGAAACACTGAAGCTTTCTTT	CASSLRGGRNTEAFF
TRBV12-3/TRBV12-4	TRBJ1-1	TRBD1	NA	TGTGCCAGCAGTGACCCGGGACAGGGGGAAGCTTTCTTT	CASSDPGQGEAFF
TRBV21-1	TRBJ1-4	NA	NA	TGTGCCAGCAGCATCGCCTCCAGGGATGCAACTAATGAAAAACTGTTTTTT	CASSIASRDATNEKLFF
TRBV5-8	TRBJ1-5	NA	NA	TGTGCCAGCAGCCATGAGCCGTGGAGGGGCCTAATGGGCAATCAGCCCCAGCATTTT	CASSHEPWRGLMGNQPQHF
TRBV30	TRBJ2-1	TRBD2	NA	TGTGCCTGGACCACCCCGGGACTAGCCATGTATGAGCAGTTCTTC	CAWTTPGLAMYEQFF
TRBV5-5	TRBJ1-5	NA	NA	TGTGCCAGCAGCACCCCTTTTGGGGGGAATCAGCCCCAGCATTTT	CASSTPFGGNQPQHF
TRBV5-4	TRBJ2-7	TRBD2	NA	TGTGCCAGCAGCCCGAGCGGGGGGGCCAACATCTACGAGCAGTACTTC	CASSPSGGANIYEQYF
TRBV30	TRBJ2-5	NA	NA	TGTGCCTGGAGCTACTGGTCCCGGGAGACCCAGTACTTC	CAWSYWSRETQYF